This paragraph covers one TCR beta chain sequence. The antigen remains unidentified. The CDR3 contains 15 residues. Looked up from germline, CDR1 is LNHDA and CDR2 is SQIVND (reference sequence). V was trimmed by 1 base and J by 0 bases, leaving 9 bases between them. This entry is derived from a study of regulatory T cells in long-lasting Graves disease. Assembly of TCR beta libraries relied on iRepertoire HTBI primers together with Arm-PCR of CDR3 regions. The authors' processing: Samples jointly harbored 55 to 75 TRBV and about 15 TRBJ segments. Each CDR3 protein is one row after TCRdb ran MiXCR on the multiplex PCR reads. It is TCRdb's table, rather than the study itself, that gives the V and J calls and clone size. There are about 450,000 distinct CDR3 sequences in the sample; 23% occur only once, and over 25% lies in the top ten. As to time point: persistent/refractory GD, antithyroid drugs over 5 years with positive TRAb. The TCR library was made from RNA extracted from PBMCs.

Overall study results and limits: A greater number of public clonotypes (2,741) was shared by persistent patients than by new patients (about 990).

The clonotype comes from a female donor with Graves disease. Source: peripheral blood mononuclear cells (PBMCs), taken when the disease was refractory, from a patient treated with antithyroid drugs. The chain links TRBV19 to TRBJ1-1; D unclear. CDR3 loop: CASSIVGSLNTEAFF. In DNA, the CDR3 is TGTGCCAGTAGTATAGTAGGATCTCTGAACACTGAAGCTTTCTTT.